This T cell receptor beta chain was sequenced during a study of immune evolution from preneoplasia to lung adenocarcinoma (dated by TCRdb to the early 2020s). Regarding the complete study: Immune contexture across lung adenocarcinoma precursors and invasive adenocarcinoma was profiled using immune gene expression, TCR sequencing and multiplex immunofluorescence. According to the study, some 97 samples were used for TCR sequencing. The immune data were integrated with whole exome sequencing and methylation data from the same cohort of nodules. Class I HLA alleles were inferred from exome data with POLYSOLVER, and allele-specific HLA loss was detected with LOHHLA. TCR sequencing data came from 45 to 65 patients. Resected precursor lesions (AAH, AIS, MIA) and invasive adenocarcinomas were each compared against paired morphologically normal lung tissue. The overall cohort was made up of a few dozen patients with pulmonary nodules who had surgical resection. Sample size was determined by specimen availability and not by a prior power calculation. The investigation overall reported the following: The findings rested on association rather than direct causation, and larger cohorts with long-term follow-up and longitudinal biopsies were considered necessary. Clonality was highest in normal lung, while later-stage lesions appeared to have lower clonality but higher T cell density and diversity. All patients were from Japan and China, so applicability to Western populations was uncertain. Normal lung had the highest top T cell clone frequencies, and these frequencies appeared to fall progressively from AAH through AIS, MIA and invasive adenocarcinoma.

Resection was performed on patients in Japan or China between the mid-2010s and the late 2010s. Two lung cancer pathologists independently reviewed H&E slides to confirm the histologic diagnosis of every case. DNA was isolated from FFPE tissue using the AllPrep DNA/RNA FFPE Kit. Using the immunoSEQ hsTCRbeta Kit, TCR beta CDR3 regions were sequenced from DNA. On the study's bioinformatics: The ImmunoSEQ Analyzer was used to analyse the TCR sequencing data. T cell clonality was defined as 1 minus Pielou's evenness computed on productive rearrangements. To measure T cell diversity, the inverse Simpson index was applied to productive templates. T cell density was TCR beta template counts normalized to usable DNA, estimated by amplifying and sequencing housekeeping genes. TCR metrics were compared across histologic stages using two-sided Kruskal-Wallis tests. Held by TCRdb, this immuneACCESS table contains in-frame sequences only and omits some clones. Under half of the omission traces to an unresolved V gene where checked; the cause of the rest is unknown. V and J calls and clone size come straight from that table; D and trimming were deduced from the DNA. In this sample the table shows about 5,700 clones, about four fifths of which occur a single time. The ten most abundant clones make up roughly 10% of the sample.

Remarks on this clone: Its antigen is still unknown. No much larger clonotype is one base removed from it; base qualities were not supplied.

The germline V gene yields LGHNA for CDR1 and YNFKEQ for CDR2. Germline trimming amounts to 1 base on V and 1 base on J, with 6 as the count of junction bases outside the gene matches. CDR3 length: 19 amino acids, cysteine to phenylalanine. Kept here is only the CDR3 DNA, which spans 57 bases and is read in frame from base 1. Sequenced input: FFPE normal lung tissue adjacent to the tumor. Recombination joined TRBV4-2 with TRBJ2-2; TRBD2 lines up with 13 middle nucleotides. This TCR was sampled from a person aged 50-75 years with lung adenocarcinoma. The DNA sequence is TGTGCCAGCAGCCAAGGACTAGCGGGAGGTTCGTTGAACACCGGGGAGCTGTTTTTT. This encodes CASSQGLAGGSLNTGELFF.